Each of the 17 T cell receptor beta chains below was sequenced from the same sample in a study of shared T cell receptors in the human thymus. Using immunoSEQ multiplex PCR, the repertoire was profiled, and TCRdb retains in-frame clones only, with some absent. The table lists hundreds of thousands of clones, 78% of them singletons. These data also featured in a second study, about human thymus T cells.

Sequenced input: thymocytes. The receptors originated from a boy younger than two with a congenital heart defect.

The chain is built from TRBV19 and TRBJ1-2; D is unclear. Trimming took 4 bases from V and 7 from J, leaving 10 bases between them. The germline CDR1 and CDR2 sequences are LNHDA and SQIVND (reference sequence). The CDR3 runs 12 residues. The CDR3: CASSNVRGGYTF. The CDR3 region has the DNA TGTGCCAGTAGTAACGTTCGCGGTGGCTACACCTTC.

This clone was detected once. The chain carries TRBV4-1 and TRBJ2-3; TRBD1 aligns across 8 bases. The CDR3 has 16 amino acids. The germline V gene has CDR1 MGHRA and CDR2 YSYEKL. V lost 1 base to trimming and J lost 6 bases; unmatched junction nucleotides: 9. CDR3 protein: CASSQVRQGAWDTQYF. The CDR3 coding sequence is TGCGCCAGCAGCCAAGTAAGGCAGGGGGCGTGGGATACGCAGTATTTT.

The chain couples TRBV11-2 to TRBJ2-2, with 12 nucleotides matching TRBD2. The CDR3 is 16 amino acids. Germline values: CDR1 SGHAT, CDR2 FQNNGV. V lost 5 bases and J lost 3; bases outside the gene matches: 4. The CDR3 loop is CASSLRLAGDTGELFF. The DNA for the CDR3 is TGTGCCAGCAGCCTAAGACTAGCGGGGGACACCGGGGAGCTGTTTTTT.

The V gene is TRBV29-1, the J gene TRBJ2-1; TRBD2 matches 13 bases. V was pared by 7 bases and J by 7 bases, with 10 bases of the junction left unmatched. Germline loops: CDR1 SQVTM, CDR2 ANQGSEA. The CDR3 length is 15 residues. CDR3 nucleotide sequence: TGCAGCGGAGGGAAACGACTAGCGGGAGGTAATGAGCAGTTCTTC. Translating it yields CSGGKRLAGGNEQFF.

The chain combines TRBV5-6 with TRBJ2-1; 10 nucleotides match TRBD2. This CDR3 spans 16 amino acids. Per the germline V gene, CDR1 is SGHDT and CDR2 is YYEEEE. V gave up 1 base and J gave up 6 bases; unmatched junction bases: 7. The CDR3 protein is CASSLSSGRAANEQFF. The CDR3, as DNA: TGTGCCAGCAGCTTGTCCAGCGGGAGGGCTGCCAATGAGCAGTTCTTC.

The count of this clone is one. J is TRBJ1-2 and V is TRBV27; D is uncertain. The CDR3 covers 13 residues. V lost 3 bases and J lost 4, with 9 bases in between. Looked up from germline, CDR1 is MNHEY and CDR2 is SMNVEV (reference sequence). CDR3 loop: CASSLGGPYGYTF. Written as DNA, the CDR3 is TGTGCCAGCAGTTTGGGCGGGCCCTATGGCTACACCTTC.

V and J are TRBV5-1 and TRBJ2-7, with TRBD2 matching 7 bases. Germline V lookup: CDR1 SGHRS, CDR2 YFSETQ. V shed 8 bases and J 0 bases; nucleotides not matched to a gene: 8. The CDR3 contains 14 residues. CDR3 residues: CASLGLADSYEQYF. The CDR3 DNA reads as TGCGCCAGTCTCGGGCTAGCGGACTCCTACGAGCAGTACTTC.

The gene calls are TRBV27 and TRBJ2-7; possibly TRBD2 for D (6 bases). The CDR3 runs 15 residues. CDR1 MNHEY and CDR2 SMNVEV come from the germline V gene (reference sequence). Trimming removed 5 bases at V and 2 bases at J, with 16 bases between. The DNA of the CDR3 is TGTGCCAGCAGTCGCCCCTGGGGGGTAGCCTACGAGCAGTACTTC. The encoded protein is CASSRPWGVAYEQYF.

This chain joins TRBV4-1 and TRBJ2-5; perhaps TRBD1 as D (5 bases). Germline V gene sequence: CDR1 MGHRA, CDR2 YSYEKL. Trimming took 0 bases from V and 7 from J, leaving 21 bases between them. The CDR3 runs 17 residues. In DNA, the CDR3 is TGCGCCAGCAGCCAAGAGGCATTTAGCAGGGAATTTGGGACCCAGTACTTC. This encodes CASSQEAFSREFGTQYF.

The CDR3 is CASSQDLSSGSSYNEQFF. Here the CDR3 DNA reads TGCGCCAGCAGCCAAGATCTGAGTAGCGGGAGTTCCTACAATGAGCAGTTCTTC. The chain carries TRBV4-3 and TRBJ2-1; 9 bases are shared with TRBD2. The CDR3 sequence is 18 residues long. Germline lookup yields CDR1 LGHNA and CDR2 YSLEER. Germline trimming cut 0 bases from V and 1 base from J; bases unmatched to any gene: 7.

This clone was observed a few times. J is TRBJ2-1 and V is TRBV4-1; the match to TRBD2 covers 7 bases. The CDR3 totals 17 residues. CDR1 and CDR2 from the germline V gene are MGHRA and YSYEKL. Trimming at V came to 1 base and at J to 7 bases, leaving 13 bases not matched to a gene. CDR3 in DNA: TGCGCCAGCAGCCAAGGAGGGACTACCGTTGTCTGGAATGAGCAGTTCTTC. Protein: CASSQGGTTVVWNEQFF.

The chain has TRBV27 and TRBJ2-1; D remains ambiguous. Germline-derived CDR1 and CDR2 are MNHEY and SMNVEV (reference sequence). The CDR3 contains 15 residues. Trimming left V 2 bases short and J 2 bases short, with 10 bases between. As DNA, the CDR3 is TGTGCCAGCAGTTTAGTTTTGGGCCCCTACAATGAGCAGTTCTTC. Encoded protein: CASSLVLGPYNEQFF.

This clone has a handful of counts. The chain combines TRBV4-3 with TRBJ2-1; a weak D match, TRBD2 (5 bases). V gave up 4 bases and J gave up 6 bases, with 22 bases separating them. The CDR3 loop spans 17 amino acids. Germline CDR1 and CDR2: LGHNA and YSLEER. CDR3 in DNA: TGCGCCAGCAGCCCAGGAAGTGATACGGGCGGGTCCAATGAGCAGTTCTTC. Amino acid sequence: CASSPGSDTGGSNEQFF.

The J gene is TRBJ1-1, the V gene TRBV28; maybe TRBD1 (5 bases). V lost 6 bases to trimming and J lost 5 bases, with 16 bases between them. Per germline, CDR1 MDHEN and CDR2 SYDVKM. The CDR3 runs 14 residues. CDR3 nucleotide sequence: TGTGCCAGCAGCCCCGTGGCGGGGCGGACTGAAGCTTTCTTT. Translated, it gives CASSPVAGRTEAFF.

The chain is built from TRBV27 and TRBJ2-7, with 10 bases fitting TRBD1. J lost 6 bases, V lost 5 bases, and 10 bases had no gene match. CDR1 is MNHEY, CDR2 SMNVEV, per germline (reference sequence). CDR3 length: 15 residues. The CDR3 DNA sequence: TGTGCCAGCAGTCTTACGGGGACAGGGGTTTTCGAGCAGTACTTC. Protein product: CASSLTGTGVFEQYF.

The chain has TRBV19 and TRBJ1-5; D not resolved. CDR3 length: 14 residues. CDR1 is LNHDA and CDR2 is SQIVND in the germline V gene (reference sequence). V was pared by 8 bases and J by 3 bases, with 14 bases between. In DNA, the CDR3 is TGTGCCAGTGCCGCGAAGAGTTACAATCAGCCCCAGCATTTT. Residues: CASAAKSYNQPQHF. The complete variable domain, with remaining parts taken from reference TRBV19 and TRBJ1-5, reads DGGITQSPKYLFRKEGQNVTLSCEQNLNHDAMYWYRQDPGQGLRLIYYSQIVNDFQKGDIAEGYSVSREKKESFPLTVTSAQKNPTAFYLCASAAKSYNQPQHFGDGTRLSIL.

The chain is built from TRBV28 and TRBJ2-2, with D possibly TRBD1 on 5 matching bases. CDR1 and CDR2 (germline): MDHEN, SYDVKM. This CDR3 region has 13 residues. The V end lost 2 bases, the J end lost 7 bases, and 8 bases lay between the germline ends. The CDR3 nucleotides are TGTGCCAGCAGTTTACAGGGCCGCGGGGAGCTGTTTTTT. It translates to CASSLQGRGELFF.